Presented here are 27 T cell receptor beta chains from one specimen sequenced in a study of blood T cell repertoires in COVID-19. The data were produced by immunoSEQ multiplex PCR, yet TCRdb's version contains in-frame clones alone and is incomplete. Of 200,000 to 250,000 clones in the sample, approximately 85% were seen once. Material for sequencing was peripheral blood. The source of these receptors is a woman in her sixties or seventies with COVID-19, enrolled during active disease.

The rearrangement joins TRBV6-5 to TRBJ2-1, with 8 bases identical to TRBD2. CDR1 and CDR2 from the germline V gene are MNHEY and SVGAGI. This CDR3 region has 15 residues. V gave up 6 bases and J gave up 8 bases; unmatched junction bases: 12. The CDR3 spells CASRPRVAGTHEQFF. CDR3 sequence (DNA): TGTGCCAGCAGACCCCGGGTAGCGGGGACCCATGAGCAGTTCTTC.

The rearrangement links TRBV11-3 to TRBJ1-2, with 9 bases lining up with TRBD1. The trim removed 3 bases at V and 6 bases at J, leaving 14 bases unmatched. The V gene's germline CDR1 is SGHNT and CDR2 YENEEA. This CDR3 is built from 17 residues. The CDR3 bases are TGTGCCAGCAGCTTGGCCGGGACAGGGAGAATGGAGAATGGCTACACCTTC. It specifies CASSLAGTGRMENGYTF. The variable domain in full, with the rest retrieved from reference TRBV11-3 and TRBJ1-2, is EAGVVQSPRYKIIEKKQPVAFWCNPISGHNTLYWYLQNLGQGPELLIRYENEEAVDDSQLPKDRFSAERLKGVDSTLKIQPAELGDSAVYLCASSLAGTGRMENGYTFGSGTRLTVV.

The V gene is TRBV7-2, the J gene TRBJ1-2, with D possibly being TRBD1 (5 bases). Germline assignment: CDR1 SGHTA and CDR2 FQGNSA. The CDR3 spans 15 residues. V lost 0 bases and J 3 bases, leaving 11 bases between the germline ends. The CDR3 DNA is TGTGCCAGCAGCTTAGCCCACAGGCCCTACTATGGCTACACCTTC. This sequence encodes CASSLAHRPYYGYTF.

A single count supports this clone. The CDR3 loop reads CSGGTDLNTEAFF. For the CDR3, the DNA is TGCAGCGGGGGGACGGACTTGAACACTGAAGCTTTCTTT. The rearrangement links TRBV29-1 to TRBJ1-1; possible D gene TRBD1, 5 bases. CDR1 and CDR2 (germline): SQVTM, ANQGSEA. The V end lost 7 bases, the J end lost 0 bases, and 12 bases lay between the germline ends. The CDR3 length is 13 residues. The variable domain in full, completed from reference TRBV29-1 and TRBJ1-1, reads SAVISQKPSRDICQRGTSLTIQCQVDSQVTMMFWYRQQPGQSLTLIATANQGSEATYESGFVIDKFPISRPNLTFSTLTVSNMSPEDSSIYLCSGGTDLNTEAFFGQGTRLTVV.

The chain links TRBV7-2 to TRBJ1-3; maybe TRBD1 (6 bases). V lost 5 bases and J 0 bases, leaving 14 bases between the germline ends. CDR3 length equals 16 residues. Germline V lookup: CDR1 SGHTA, CDR2 FQGNSA. CDR3 region: CASSPQTQGSGNTIYF. CDR3 sequence (DNA): TGTGCCAGCAGCCCCCAGACACAGGGCTCTGGAAACACCATATATTTT.

The chain links TRBV10-3 to TRBJ2-7; 11 positions match TRBD2. The CDR3 contains 15 residues. The germline V gene has CDR1 ENHRY and CDR2 SYGVKD. V lost 6 bases to trimming and J lost 6 bases; unmatched junction nucleotides: 10. CDR3 DNA: TGTGCCATCAGCCCTATTACTAGCGGGGGAGGCGAGCAGTACTTC. Translating it yields CAISPITSGGGEQYF.

Many counts were recorded for this clone. The rearrangement joins TRBV7-8 to TRBJ2-1; 10 bases are a match to TRBD2. Germline V gene data show CDR1 as SGHVS and CDR2 as FQNEAQ. CDR3 size: 17 residues. With 0 bases clipped from V and 5 bases from J, the junction kept 7 bases outside the gene matches. The chain's CDR3 is CASSLAFSGGPNNEQFF. The CDR3 bases are TGTGCCAGCAGCTTAGCGTTTAGCGGGGGGCCGAACAATGAGCAGTTCTTC.

Turning to this clone: Different DNA sequences within this sample yield the same CDR3. CDR3 amino acids: CASSLVAGANTGELFF. In DNA form, the CDR3 reads TGTGCCAGCAGCTTAGTAGCGGGCGCGAACACCGGGGAGCTGTTTTTT. V usage is TRBV7-2 and J usage is TRBJ2-2; 7 bases align to TRBD2. Trimming cost V 1 base and J 0 bases; bases outside gene matches: 2. Germline V lookup: CDR1 SGHTA, CDR2 FQGNSA. The CDR3 runs 16 residues.

The rearrangement uses TRBV21-1 and TRBJ1-2; whether TRBD1, the table's D call, matches the DNA was not checked. TRBV21-1 is an annotated pseudogene. This CDR3 spans 15 amino acids. The CDR3 DNA follows: TGTGCCAGCAGCAAAGCGCAGAAAGCTAACTATGGCTACACCTTC. Amino acid sequence: CASSKAQKANYGYTF.

The gene calls are TRBV18 and TRBJ1-1, with 8 bases matching TRBD1. V was clipped by 2 bases and J by 1 base; unmatched bases: 3. Germline CDR1 and CDR2: KGHSH and LQKENI. The CDR3 is made up of 15 amino acids. DNA of the CDR3: TGTGCCAGCTCACCAAGGACAGGGTCGAACACTGAAGCTTTCTTT. Protein product: CASSPRTGSNTEAFF.

Note on this clone: This specimen includes other DNA sequences encoding the same CDR3. The V and J genes are TRBV19 and TRBJ1-1, with D possibly being TRBD1 (6 bases). V lost 7 bases and J 5 bases, leaving 11 bases between the germline ends. Germline V gene sequence: CDR1 LNHDA, CDR2 SQIVND (reference sequence). The CDR3 spans 12 residues. CDR3 protein: CASTGGRTEAFF. CDR3 in DNA: TGTGCCAGTACTGGGGGCAGGACTGAAGCTTTCTTT.

This chain joins TRBV5-1 and TRBJ2-7; 9 bases fit TRBD2. The CDR3 loop spans 16 amino acids. The V and J ends lost 4 bases and 2 bases, in that order; junction bases with no gene match: 10. CDR1 is SGHRS and CDR2 is YFSETQ in the germline V gene. The CDR3: CASSEPPAGGPYEQYF. The CDR3 nucleotides are TGCGCCAGCAGCGAACCTCCCGCGGGAGGGCCCTACGAGCAGTACTTC.

The chain links TRBV25-1 to TRBJ2-1; 10 bases line up with TRBD1. V dropped 1 base and J dropped 10; count of bases not matched to a gene: 13. The CDR3 has 17 residues. Germline loops: CDR1 MGHDK, CDR2 SYGVNS. For the CDR3, the DNA is TGTGCCAGCAGTGAATCCCCCCGACAGGGGGCGCACGGCGAGCAGTTCTTC. Amino acids: CASSESPRQGAHGEQFF.

In this sample, this clone turned up once. The rearrangement uses TRBV4-2 and TRBJ1-2, with D unclear. The V and J ends lost 0 bases and 4 bases respectively, with 12 bases between them. Germline values: CDR1 LGHNA, CDR2 YNFKEQ. The length of the CDR3 is 15 residues. The CDR3 is CASSQDLAGSYGYTF. Here the CDR3 DNA reads TGTGCCAGCAGCCAAGATCTGGCGGGGAGCTATGGCTACACCTTC.

This rearrangement joins TRBV6-5 to TRBJ1-3; D remains unclear. The germline V gene has CDR1 MNHEY and CDR2 SVGAGI. The CDR3 is 15 residues long. The V end lost 4 bases, the J end lost 0 bases, and 10 bases lay between the germline ends. As DNA, the CDR3 is TGTGCCAGCAGTTCCCCAGGTATCTCTGGAAACACCATATATTTT. Encoded protein: CASSSPGISGNTIYF.

The chain has TRBV5-5 and TRBJ2-3, with D perhaps matching TRBD1 (6 bases). The germline gives CDR1 SGHKS, CDR2 YYEKEE (reference sequence). The CDR3 has 17 residues. V lost 1 base and J lost 2, with 17 bases in between. The CDR3: CASSLYEGQRHTDTQYF. For the CDR3, the DNA is TGTGCCAGCAGCTTGTATGAAGGACAGAGACACACAGATACGCAGTATTTT.

The gene calls are TRBV6-2 or TRBV6-3 and TRBJ1-5, with D possibly TRBD1 on 6 matching bases. This CDR3 region has 16 residues. The V gene lost 5 bases and the J gene lost 3 bases, with 17 bases spanning the gap. Germline V gives CDR1 MNHEY, CDR2 SVGEGT. CDR3 loop: CASSSGGGRNNQPQHF. CDR3 coding DNA: TGTGCCAGCAGTAGTGGGGGGGGCAGGAACAATCAGCCCCAGCATTTT.

The chain has TRBV6-2 or TRBV6-3 and TRBJ2-7, with 12 bases matching TRBD2. This CDR3 has 15 residues. The V gene's germline CDR1 is MNHEY and CDR2 SVGEGT. Trimming removed 5 bases from V and 2 bases from J; junction bases left unmatched: 4. The CDR3 nucleotides are TGTGCCAGCAGTATTGGACTAGCGGGGCCCTACGAGCAGTACTTC. Its translation is CASSIGLAGPYEQYF.

This rearrangement joins TRBV7-2 to TRBJ1-5, with a tentative D call TRBD1 (5 bases). Germline-derived CDR1 and CDR2 are SGHTA and FQGNSA. The CDR3 consists of 15 residues. Trimming took off 3 bases at V and 3 bases at J, with 12 bases between the two ends. The CDR3: CASSLRPGANQPQHF. The CDR3 DNA follows: TGTGCCAGCAGCTTGCGACCTGGGGCCAATCAGCCCCAGCATTTT.

The genes are TRBV30 and TRBJ1-1, with 9 bases that match TRBD1. V was clipped by 7 bases and J by 2 bases; unmatched bases: 5. In germline, CDR1 is GTSNPN, CDR2 SVGIG (reference sequence). The CDR3 runs to 13 residues. CDR3 protein: CASQTGGNTEAFF. DNA of the CDR3: TGTGCCTCCCAGACAGGGGGTAACACTGAAGCTTTCTTT.

The chain is built from TRBV12-5 and TRBJ2-1, with D maybe TRBD2 (7 bases). Trimming removed 0 bases from V and 6 bases from J, with 18 bases in between. CDR3 length: 17 residues. The germline V gene has CDR1 LGHNT and CDR2 FRNRAP. The CDR3 reads CASGLVLEGRGGNEQFF. For the CDR3, the DNA is TGTGCTAGTGGTTTGGTACTGGAAGGTAGGGGGGGCAATGAGCAGTTCTTC.

The V and J genes are TRBV11-2 and TRBJ2-7, with a tentative D call TRBD2 (5 bases). CDR1 SGHAT and CDR2 FQNNGV come from the germline V gene. The CDR3 sequence is 14 residues long. The V gene lost 4 bases and the J gene lost 2 bases, with 12 bases spanning the gap. CDR3 sequence (DNA): TGTGCCAGCAGCTCACCAACTAGTACCTACGAGCAGTACTTC. The encoded protein is CASSSPTSTYEQYF.

The chain combines TRBV7-2 with TRBJ1-1; TRBD1 matches 8 bases. The CDR3 has 15 amino acids. Trimming removed 1 base from V and 6 bases from J; junction bases left unmatched: 7. Germline assignment: CDR1 SGHTA and CDR2 FQGNSA. This CDR3 is CASSLETGGVPEAFF. CDR3 nucleotide sequence: TGTGCCAGCAGCTTAGAAACAGGGGGGGTCCCTGAAGCTTTCTTT.

The chain couples TRBV5-4 to TRBJ2-2; possible D gene TRBD1, 6 bases. Germline CDR1 is SGHNT and CDR2 is YYREEE (reference sequence). The CDR3 sequence is 16 residues long. Between the trimmed V and J ends, which lost 4 bases and 0 bases, there was a span of 13 bases. The CDR3 bases are TGTGCCAGCAGCCCTAAACAGGGCCCGAACACCGGGGAGCTGTTTTTT. It specifies CASSPKQGPNTGELFF.

This chain connects TRBV7-9 to TRBJ2-7; no definite D call. The V end lost 1 base, the J end lost 0 bases, and 7 bases lay between the germline ends. The CDR3 contains 14 residues. CDR1 and CDR2 from the germline V gene are SEHNR and FQNEAQ (reference sequence). In DNA, the CDR3 is TGTGCCAGCAGCTTAGAACAGTCCTCCTACGAGCAGTACTTC. It yields the protein CASSLEQSSYEQYF.

This clone was counted a few times. The chain employs TRBV6-5 and TRBJ1-1, with D perhaps TRBD1 (6 bases). CDR3 length: 14 residues. The germline gives CDR1 MNHEY, CDR2 SVGAGI. The V and J ends lost 6 bases and 4 bases respectively, with 15 bases between them. CDR3 region: CASSVDRWGTEAFF. The DNA for the CDR3 is TGTGCCAGCAGCGTAGACAGGTGGGGCACTGAAGCTTTCTTT.

CDR3 nucleotides: TGTGCCAGCAGCTTAGACACAGGGATCGGGGCAGCTTTCTTT. Translated: CASSLDTGIGAAFF. J is TRBJ1-1 and V is TRBV11-2; D might be TRBD1 (6 bases). Germline lookup yields CDR1 SGHAT and CDR2 FQNNGV. This CDR3 has 14 amino acids. Trimming shortened V by 0 bases and J by 10 bases, and 15 bases separated the two germline ends.